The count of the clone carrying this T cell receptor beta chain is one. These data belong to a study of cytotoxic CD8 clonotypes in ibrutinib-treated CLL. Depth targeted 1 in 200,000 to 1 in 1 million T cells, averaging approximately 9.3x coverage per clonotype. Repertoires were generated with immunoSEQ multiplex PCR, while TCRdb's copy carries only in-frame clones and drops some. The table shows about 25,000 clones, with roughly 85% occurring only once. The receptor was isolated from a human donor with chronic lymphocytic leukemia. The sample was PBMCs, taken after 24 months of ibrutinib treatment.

CDR3 sequence: CASSPLGTYNEQFF. In DNA, the CDR3 is TGTGCCAGCTCCCCCCTCGGGACCTACAATGAGCAGTTCTTC. The V call is TRBV18, the J call TRBJ2-1; D perhaps matches TRBD2 (5 bases). CDR3 length: 14 amino acids. V lost 6 bases and J 2 bases, leaving 11 bases between the germline ends. Germline V gives CDR1 KGHSH, CDR2 LQKENI. Complete variable domain (other parts from reference TRBV18 and TRBJ2-1): NAGVMQNPRHLVRRRGQEARLRCSPMKGHSHVYWYRQLPEEGLKFMVYLQKENIIDESGMPKERFSAEFPKEGPSILRIQQVVRGDSAAYFCASSPLGTYNEQFFGPGTRLTVL.